This T cell receptor beta chain derives from a study of response to subunit inactivated influenza vaccine. For this clonotype: Antigen unknown.

The study's findings and limits: Authors suggested each seasonal influenza vaccination recruits few new T cells.

The CDR3 contains 14 residues. With 5 bases clipped from V and 9 bases from J, the junction kept 11 bases outside the gene matches. Germline V lookup: CDR1 MNHNS, CDR2 SASEGT. Each CDR3 protein is one row after TCRdb ran MiXCR on the RT-PCR reads. There are a few hundred thousand distinct CDR3 sequences in the sample; 14% occur only once, and around 10% lies in the top ten. This chain connects TRBV6-1 to TRBJ2-3, with 7 bases that match TRBD1. The sample consisted of PBMCs from blood, taken 11 to 12 days after vaccination. The TCR originated in a middle-aged man who received an inactivated influenza vaccine. CDR3 sequence: CASSKDRSPPTQYF. The CDR3 DNA is TGTGCCAGCAGTAAGGACAGGTCGCCGCCCACGCAGTATTTT.